The entry below describes one T cell receptor beta chain. This sample is part of a study of blood T cell repertoires in COVID-19. Produced via immunoSEQ multiplex PCR; TCRdb's table is partial and in-frame only. The sample comprises fewer than 300,000 clones, roughly 85% of which are singletons, and roughly 5.3% rests with the top ten. What was sequenced was peripheral blood. This clonotype originated in a man aged 45 to 65 with active or convalescent COVID-19.

The CDR3, as DNA: TGTGCCAGCTCACCCCCGACAGGGGGGTTTTACTCTGGAAACACCATATATTTT. This gives the protein CASSPPTGGFYSGNTIYF. V gene TRBV18 combines with J gene TRBJ1-3, with 9 bases that match TRBD1. Germline loops: CDR1 KGHSH, CDR2 LQKENI. This CDR3 spans 18 amino acids. V dropped 3 bases and J dropped 0; count of bases not matched to a gene: 9.